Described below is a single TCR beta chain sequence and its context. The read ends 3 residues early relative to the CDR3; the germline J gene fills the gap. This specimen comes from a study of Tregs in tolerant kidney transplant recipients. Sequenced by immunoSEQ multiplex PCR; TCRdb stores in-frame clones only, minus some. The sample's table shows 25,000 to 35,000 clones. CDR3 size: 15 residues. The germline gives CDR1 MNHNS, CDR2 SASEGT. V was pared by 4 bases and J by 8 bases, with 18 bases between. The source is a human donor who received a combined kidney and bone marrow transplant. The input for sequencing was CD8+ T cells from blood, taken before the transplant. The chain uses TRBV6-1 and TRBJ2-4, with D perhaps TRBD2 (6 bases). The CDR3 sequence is CASSVLIPSGDIQYF. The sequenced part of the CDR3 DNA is TGTGCCAGCAGTGTACTTATCCCGTCGGGGGACATT.